The 17 T cell receptor beta chains presented below share a single source sample, sequenced in a study of lymphopenia after photon versus proton radiotherapy. Only in-frame clones appear in the TCRdb table, and some are missing; sequencing was by immunoSEQ multiplex PCR. This table has 40,000 or so clones, over 75% appearing once. Sequences were derived from peripheral blood, sampled from a patient treated with photon-based radiotherapy. The source of these receptors is a man aged 40-49 years with gastric cancer.

The chain joins TRBV7-3 to TRBJ1-3; D unresolved. CDR1 SGHTA and CDR2 FQGTGA come from the germline V gene. The CDR3 loop spans 14 amino acids. The V and J ends lost 2 bases and 2 bases respectively, with 7 bases between them. The CDR3 here is CASSLVKAGNTIYF. In nucleotides, the CDR3 is TGTGCCAGCAGCTTAGTGAAAGCTGGAAACACCATATATTTT.

Only one count was recorded for this clone. The rearrangement links TRBV7-2 to TRBJ1-5; tentatively, D is TRBD1 (5 bases). CDR1 is SGHTA, CDR2 FQGNSA, per germline. The CDR3 loop spans 14 amino acids. Trimming took off 5 bases at V and 0 bases at J, with 8 bases between the two ends. CDR3 region: CASSPDSSNQPQHF. CDR3 sequence (DNA): TGTGCCAGCAGCCCCGACAGTAGCAATCAGCCCCAGCATTTT.

The table lists this clone with a few counts. CDR3 amino acids: CASSELGGGQPQHF. As DNA, the CDR3 is TGTGCCAGCAGTGAATTGGGGGGTGGGCAGCCCCAGCATTTT. J is TRBJ1-5 and V is TRBV25-1; possible D gene TRBD1, 5 bases. Germline CDR1 and CDR2: MGHDK and SYGVNS. The CDR3 runs to 14 residues. Trimming removed 1 base at V and 7 bases at J, with 11 bases between.

This clone was detected only once. The chain carries TRBV5-6 and TRBJ2-2; D tentatively reads TRBD1 or TRBD2 (5 bases each). With 6 bases removed from V and 6 bases from J, the gap between germline ends came to 9 bases. CDR1 is SGHDT, CDR2 YYEEEE, per germline. The CDR3 consists of 12 residues. The chain's CDR3 is CASTRDAGELFF. DNA for the CDR3: TGTGCCAGCACAAGGGACGCCGGGGAGCTGTTTTTT.

The chain recombines TRBV9 with TRBJ2-3; D remains unclear. This CDR3 comprises 14 residues. CDR1 is SGDLS, CDR2 YYNGEE, per germline. The V and J ends lost 4 bases and 5 bases respectively, with 14 bases between them. CDR3 in amino acids: CASSPQGFGDTQYF. For the CDR3, the DNA is TGTGCCAGCAGCCCCCAAGGGTTCGGAGATACGCAGTATTTT.

V is TRBV6-6 and J is TRBJ1-4; a weak D match, TRBD1 (6 bases). CDR1 is MNHNY, CDR2 SVGAGI, per germline (reference sequence). The CDR3 consists of 14 residues. V was shortened by 9 bases and J by 3 bases, with 14 bases between the two germline ends. The CDR3 is CASGGQAANEKLFF. The CDR3 DNA reads as TGTGCCAGTGGGGGGCAGGCGGCTAATGAAAAACTGTTTTTT.

This sequence joins TRBV30 and TRBJ1-4; unclear D gene. The ends were cut back, 2 bases at V and 5 bases at J, with 6 bases in the middle. This CDR3 contains 12 residues. In germline, CDR1 is GTSNPN, CDR2 SVGIG (reference sequence). The CDR3 DNA sequence: TGTGCCTGGAGTAAAAGGAATGAAAAACTGTTTTTT. It encodes CAWSKRNEKLFF.

The chain has TRBV4-3 and TRBJ2-1; D may correspond to TRBD1 or TRBD2 (5 bases each). The germline V gene has CDR1 LGHNA and CDR2 YSLEER. The germline V and J ends were trimmed by 1 base and 0 bases, with 10 bases remaining between them. The CDR3 totals 16 residues. The CDR3 here is CASSQVGTSSYNEQFF. In DNA form, the CDR3 reads TGCGCCAGCAGCCAAGTTGGGACGAGCTCCTACAATGAGCAGTTCTTC.

The rearrangement joins TRBV7-9 to TRBJ2-5, with D perhaps TRBD1 (6 bases). The germline V and J ends were trimmed by 0 bases and 1 base, with 15 bases remaining between them. The CDR3 runs to 17 residues. Per the germline V gene, CDR1 is SEHNR and CDR2 is FQNEAQ (reference sequence). The CDR3 coding sequence is TGTGCCAGCAGCTTAGCGCTAAGGGACAAATCCCAAGAGACCCAGTACTTC. The encoded protein is CASSLALRDKSQETQYF.

The rearrangement uses TRBV6-4 and TRBJ2-2, with 8 bases identical to TRBD2. With 6 bases clipped from V and 1 base from J, the junction kept 4 bases outside the gene matches. Germline V gives CDR1 MRHNA, CDR2 SNTAGT. The CDR3 runs to 15 residues. The CDR3 protein is CASRAGAQNTGELFF. CDR3 bases: TGTGCCAGCAGAGCGGGGGCTCAGAACACCGGGGAGCTGTTTTTT.

In this sample, this clone turned up once. The rearrangement joins TRBV7-3 to TRBJ1-6; maybe TRBD1 (6 bases). This CDR3 has 14 amino acids. Deletions cut 4 bases from V and 7 bases from J, with 11 bases between. Germline CDR1 reads SGHTA; CDR2 reads FQGTGA. The DNA of the CDR3 is TGTGCCAGCAGCTCACAGGGATCAAATTCACCCCTCCACTTT. Translating it yields CASSSQGSNSPLHF.

This chain links TRBV9 with TRBJ1-1; TRBD1 matches at 8 bases. Unmatched junction bases numbered 7, after V lost 2 bases and J lost 1 base. Germline V gene data show CDR1 as SGDLS and CDR2 as YYNGEE. The CDR3 loop spans 16 amino acids. In DNA, the CDR3 is TGTGCCAGCAGCGTTTGGGGACAGGACGGGAACACTGAAGCTTTCTTT. It translates to CASSVWGQDGNTEAFF.

The chain joins TRBV6-5 to TRBJ1-6; D is ambiguous. V was clipped by 4 bases and J by 11 bases, with 9 bases between them. This CDR3 comprises 12 residues. Germline CDR1 MNHEY, CDR2 SVGAGI. In DNA form, the CDR3 reads TGTGCCAGCAGTTCCCCGGATACACCCCTCCACTTT. This sequence encodes CASSSPDTPLHF.

The rearrangement links TRBV30 to TRBJ2-2, with D uncertain. The CDR3 has 13 amino acids. The germline gives CDR1 GTSNPN, CDR2 SVGIG (reference sequence). V lost 3 bases, J lost 0 bases, and 5 bases lay in between. The DNA of the CDR3 is TGTGCCTGGAGGGGATCGAACACCGGGGAGCTGTTTTTT. Translated: CAWRGSNTGELFF.

V usage is TRBV2 and J usage is TRBJ2-3; 7 nucleotides match TRBD1. Germline V gene lookup returns CDR1 SNHLY and CDR2 FYNNEI. V shed 6 bases and J 0 bases; nucleotides not matched to a gene: 3. The length of the CDR3 is 14 residues. CDR3 coding DNA: TGTGCCAGCAGGCTACAGGGGAGCACAGATACGCAGTATTTT. Translation: CASRLQGSTDTQYF.

The count of this clone is one. This chain connects TRBV6-4 to TRBJ1-2; D possibly corresponds to TRBD1 (5 bases). Germline V gene lookup returns CDR1 MRHNA and CDR2 SNTAGT. The ends were cut back, 7 bases at V and 4 bases at J, with 16 bases in the middle. This CDR3 spans 14 amino acids. CDR3 coding DNA: TGTGCCAGCACCCAAGAGGCAGGGAGCTATGGCTACACCTTC. Translation gives CASTQEAGSYGYTF.

This chain links TRBV9 with TRBJ1-2, with TRBD1 identical over 7 bases. This CDR3 comprises 13 residues. CDR1 and CDR2 (germline): SGDLS, YYNGEE. Trimming removed 0 bases from V and 6 bases from J; junction bases left unmatched: 2. The DNA for the CDR3 is TGTGCCAGCAGCGTAGAGACAGGGCATGGCTACACCTTC. Protein product: CASSVETGHGYTF.